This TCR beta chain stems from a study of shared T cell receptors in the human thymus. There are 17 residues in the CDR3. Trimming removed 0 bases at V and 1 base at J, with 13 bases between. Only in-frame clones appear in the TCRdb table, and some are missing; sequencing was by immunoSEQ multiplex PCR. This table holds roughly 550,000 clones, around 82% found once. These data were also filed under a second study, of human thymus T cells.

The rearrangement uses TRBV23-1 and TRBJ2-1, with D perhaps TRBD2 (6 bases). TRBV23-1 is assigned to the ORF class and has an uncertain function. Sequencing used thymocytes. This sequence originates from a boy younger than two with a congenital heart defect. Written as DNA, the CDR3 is TGCGCCAGCAGTCAATCAAGGCAGGGAGGATCCTACAATGAGCAGTTCTTC. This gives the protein CASSQSRQGGSYNEQFF.